This TCR beta chain originates from a study of human T cells and chemical hapten exposure. Study-wide context: The upper back received 0.01% DPC by patch testing, with results read at 6 days. Affected patients, primarily female, had alopecia areata, totalis or universalis. Study-level results: Every donor had alopecia, and their immune response may therefore differ from healthy people's.

Time point reported: pre-sensitization, week 0. Treatment specified: therapeutic diphenylcyclopropenone sensitization with weekly scalp DPC. Drawing of blood took place ahead of applying each patch test. The CDR3 covers 13 residues. V was clipped by 6 bases and J by 1 base, with 9 bases between them. Germline CDR1 LGHDT, CDR2 YNNKEL (reference sequence). This clonotype was detected a few times. The antigen is unknown. TCRdb reprocessed the RACE reads with MiXCR, giving one entry per CDR3 protein. This table has about 380,000 distinct CDR3 sequences, 5% to 6.5% appearing once. V gene TRBV3-1 combines with J gene TRBJ1-1, with unresolved D. The starting material was whole blood, obtained in connection with sensitization to the hapten diphenylcyclopropenone (DPC). This TCR came from a woman in her 50s with alopecia areata. Some clones in this sample may be carry-over from other donors' samples. CDR3: CASRHTQNTEAFF. The CDR3 coding sequence is TGTGCCAGCAGGCACACTCAGAACACTGAAGCTTTCTTT. The variable domain in full, completed from reference TRBV3-1 and TRBJ1-1, reads DTAVSQTPKYLVTQMGNDKSIKCEQNLGHDTMYWYKQDSKKFLKIMFSYNNKELIINETVPNRFSPKSPDKAHLNLHINSLELGDSAVYFCASRHTQNTEAFFGQGTRLTVV.